One and the same sample provided the 15 T cell receptor beta chains below, sequenced in a study of blood T cell repertoires in COVID-19. Sequencing was performed with immunoSEQ multiplex PCR; in TCRdb, only in-frame clones are kept and a portion is missing. The sample lists 250,000 or so clones; 90% were seen once. The sample taken for sequencing was peripheral blood. The source is a man aged 25 to 40 with COVID-19, enrolled during active disease.

The chain joins TRBV21-1 to TRBJ1-4; TRBD1 is the table's D call, not checked against the DNA. TRBV21-1 is termed a pseudogene. The CDR3 runs 15 residues. CDR3 in amino acids: CASSKKAGYSEKLFF. The CDR3 DNA reads TGTGCCAGCAGCAAAAAAGCAGGGTACAGTGAAAAACTGTTTTTT.

V usage is TRBV7-2 and J usage is TRBJ2-2, with D unresolved. Germline V gene data show CDR1 as SGHTA and CDR2 as FQGNSA. CDR3 length equals 14 residues. Trimming left V 5 bases short and J 4 bases short, with 11 bases between. CDR3 residues: CASSPPGRTGELFF. The CDR3, as DNA: TGTGCCAGCAGCCCCCCAGGCCGCACCGGGGAGCTGTTTTTT.

The rearrangement links TRBV7-2 to TRBJ2-7; unclear D gene. The CDR3 totals 13 residues. Germline loops: CDR1 SGHTA, CDR2 FQGNSA. V lost 5 bases, J lost 2 bases, and 10 bases lay in between. DNA for the CDR3: TGTGCCAGCAGCAGAGGCTTAGCCTACGAGCAGTACTTC. Residues: CASSRGLAYEQYF.

The chain uses TRBV7-2 and TRBJ2-7; TRBD1 matches 7 bases. This CDR3 is built from 16 residues. The junction had 9 bases not matched to a gene; V was cut back by 1 base and J by 3 bases. The germline V gene encodes CDR1 SGHTA and CDR2 FQGNSA. The CDR3: CASSLDRGQTLYEQYF. For the CDR3, the DNA is TGTGCCAGCAGCTTAGATAGGGGACAGACCCTCTACGAGCAGTACTTC.

V is TRBV7-2 and J is TRBJ2-2, with a possible D match to TRBD1 (5 bases). V was pared by 1 base and J by 4 bases, with 10 bases between. The CDR3 has 15 amino acids. CDR1 is SGHTA and CDR2 is FQGNSA in the germline V gene. In DNA, the CDR3 is TGTGCCAGCAGCTTAGTCCAGGGCCCCACCGGGGAGCTGTTTTTT. Amino acid sequence: CASSLVQGPTGELFF. The entire variable domain, with the rest obtained from reference TRBV7-2 and TRBJ2-2, is as follows: GAGVSQSPSNKVTEKGKDVELRCDPISGHTALYWYRQSLGQGLEFLIYFQGNSAPDKSGLPSDRFSAERTGGSVSTLTIQRTQQEDSAVYLCASSLVQGPTGELFFGEGSRLTVL.

The chain links TRBV6-2 or TRBV6-3 to TRBJ1-1; D call uncertain. The V gene lost 0 bases and the J gene lost 1 base, with 12 bases spanning the gap. CDR3 size: 16 residues. Germline V gene sequence: CDR1 MNHEY, CDR2 SVGEGT. CDR3 nucleotide sequence: TGTGCCAGCAGTTACTCGATGCGGGTGCCGAACACTGAAGCTTTCTTT. This gives the protein CASSYSMRVPNTEAFF.

This sequence joins TRBV18 and TRBJ1-4; D uncertain. V lost 0 bases to trimming and J lost 0 bases, with 11 bases between them. CDR1 KGHSH and CDR2 LQKENI come from the germline V gene. This CDR3 has 17 residues. CDR3 loop: CASSPPNRRTTNEKLFF. The CDR3, as DNA: TGTGCCAGCTCACCACCGAACAGAAGGACAACTAATGAAAAACTGTTTTTT. The full variable domain, its missing parts supplied by reference TRBV18 and TRBJ1-4, is NAGVMQNPRHLVRRRGQEARLRCSPMKGHSHVYWYRQLPEEGLKFMVYLQKENIIDESGMPKERFSAEFPKEGPSILRIQQVVRGDSAAYFCASSPPNRRTTNEKLFFGSGTQLSVL.

The CDR3 sequence is CASSSTGTGLGNEQFF. DNA for the CDR3: TGTGCCAGCAGCAGTACCGGGACAGGGTTGGGCAATGAGCAGTTCTTC. This chain uses TRBV21-1 with TRBJ2-1; no DNA check was done on the table's D call, TRBD1. TRBV21-1 represents a pseudogene. This CDR3 is 16 amino acids long.

This clone turned up a few times. This sequence joins TRBV7-9 and TRBJ1-2; D is perhaps TRBD1 (6 bases). CDR1 and CDR2 from the germline V gene are SEHNR and FQNEAQ (reference sequence). The CDR3 length is 13 residues. The ends were cut back, 5 bases at V and 6 bases at J, with 13 bases in the middle. The CDR3 region is CASSLGTIDGYTF. Written as DNA, the CDR3 is TGTGCCAGCAGCCTCGGGACAATTGATGGCTACACCTTC.

V gene TRBV30 combines with J gene TRBJ1-6; D is unclear. Trimming removed 2 bases from V and 7 bases from J, with 21 bases in between. CDR1 is GTSNPN, CDR2 SVGIG, per germline (reference sequence). The CDR3 loop spans 17 amino acids. CDR3 sequence: CAWSPNSGYINNSPLHF. DNA for the CDR3: TGTGCCTGGAGTCCGAACAGTGGGTACATCAACAATTCACCCCTCCACTTT.

As regards this clone: Its ends do not fully match the called genes, so a read error is possible. This rearrangement joins TRBV6-6 to TRBJ1-1; a possible D gene is TRBD1 (6 bases). The CDR3 has 10 amino acids. Germline assignment: CDR1 MNHNY and CDR2 SVGAGI (reference sequence). The CDR3 sequence: CASSGDILRF. The CDR3 nucleotides are TGTGCCAGCAGTGGGGACATCCTACGCTTT.

The V call is TRBV6-5, the J call TRBJ1-5; D is ambiguous. V gave up 0 bases and J gave up 4 bases, with 4 bases separating them. Germline V lookup: CDR1 MNHEY, CDR2 SVGAGI. The length of the CDR3 is 13 residues. CDR3 in amino acids: CASSYSENQPQHF. The CDR3 nucleotides read TGTGCCAGCAGTTACTCGGAGAATCAGCCCCAGCATTTT.

The chain employs TRBV7-9 and TRBJ1-1, with 9 positions matching TRBD1. Looked up from germline, CDR1 is SEHNR and CDR2 is FQNEAQ (reference sequence). This CDR3 is built from 14 residues. V lost 1 base, J lost 6 bases, and 3 bases stayed unmatched. CDR3 in DNA: TGTGCCAGCAGCTTAGTACGGACAGGGGCTGAAGCTTTCTTT. It codes for CASSLVRTGAEAFF.

The chain has TRBV27 and TRBJ2-3, with 7 bases matching TRBD2. The germline V gene has CDR1 MNHEY and CDR2 SMNVEV (reference sequence). The CDR3 length is 13 residues. V gave up 8 bases and J gave up 4 bases; unmatched junction bases: 6. In DNA form, the CDR3 reads TGTGCCAGCGGGCCTCGGGAGGCAGATACGCAGTATTTT. Its translation is CASGPREADTQYF.

The chain employs TRBV18 and TRBJ1-4; 9 bases fit TRBD1. The CDR3 sequence is 17 residues long. The germline V gene has CDR1 KGHSH and CDR2 LQKENI. The trim removed 2 bases at V and 0 bases at J, leaving 4 bases unmatched. The CDR3 coding sequence is TGTGCCAGCTCACCAGGGACAGGGATATCAACTAATGAAAAACTGTTTTTT. This translates into CASSPGTGISTNEKLFF.